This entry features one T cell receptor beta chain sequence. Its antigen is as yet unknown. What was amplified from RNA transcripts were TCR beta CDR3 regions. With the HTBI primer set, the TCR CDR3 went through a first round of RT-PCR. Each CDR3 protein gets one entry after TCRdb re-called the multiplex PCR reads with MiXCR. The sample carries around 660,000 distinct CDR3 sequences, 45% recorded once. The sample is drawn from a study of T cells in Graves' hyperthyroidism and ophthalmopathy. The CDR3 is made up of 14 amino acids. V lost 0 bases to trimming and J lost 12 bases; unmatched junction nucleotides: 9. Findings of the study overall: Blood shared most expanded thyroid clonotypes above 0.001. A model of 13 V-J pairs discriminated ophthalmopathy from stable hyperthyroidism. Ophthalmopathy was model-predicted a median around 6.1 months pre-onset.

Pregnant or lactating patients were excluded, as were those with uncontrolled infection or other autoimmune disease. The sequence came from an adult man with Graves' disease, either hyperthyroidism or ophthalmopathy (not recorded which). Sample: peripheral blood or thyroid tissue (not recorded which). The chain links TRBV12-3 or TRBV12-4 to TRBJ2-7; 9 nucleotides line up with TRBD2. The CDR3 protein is CASSLALTSGSLYF. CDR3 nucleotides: TGTGCCAGCAGTTTAGCTTTGACTAGCGGTAGTTTGTACTTC.